This T cell receptor (beta chain) came from a study of T cells in Graves' hyperthyroidism and ophthalmopathy. Across the study: Specimen type is peripheral blood, collected at initial diagnosis prior to any treatment.

Amplification of TCR beta CDR3 regions used RNA as the template. The study used the HTBI primer set for a first-round RT-PCR of the TCR CDR3. TCRdb recomputed calls from the multiplex PCR reads with MiXCR, one row per CDR3 protein. The repertoire includes roughly 420,000 distinct CDR3 sequences, around 16% of them detected once, and roughly 15% sits in the top ten. About this clonotype: Its antigen remains unidentified.

Whole-study results and caveats: The model forecast ophthalmopathy, anticipating it by a median roughly 6.3 months before onset. Most clonotypes that expanded in the thyroid above 0.001 also showed up in blood.

V lost 6 bases to trimming and J lost 9 bases, with 10 bases between them. In germline, CDR1 is MNHEY, CDR2 SMNVEV (reference sequence). This CDR3 contains 11 residues. The origin of this receptor is a woman aged 18-29 years with Graves' hyperthyroidism. Source material: blood. The chain is built from TRBV27 and TRBJ2-3; D may be TRBD1 (5 bases). The CDR3 here is CASRFQGTQYF. In nucleotides, the CDR3 is TGTGCCAGCAGATTCCAGGGCACGCAGTATTTT.